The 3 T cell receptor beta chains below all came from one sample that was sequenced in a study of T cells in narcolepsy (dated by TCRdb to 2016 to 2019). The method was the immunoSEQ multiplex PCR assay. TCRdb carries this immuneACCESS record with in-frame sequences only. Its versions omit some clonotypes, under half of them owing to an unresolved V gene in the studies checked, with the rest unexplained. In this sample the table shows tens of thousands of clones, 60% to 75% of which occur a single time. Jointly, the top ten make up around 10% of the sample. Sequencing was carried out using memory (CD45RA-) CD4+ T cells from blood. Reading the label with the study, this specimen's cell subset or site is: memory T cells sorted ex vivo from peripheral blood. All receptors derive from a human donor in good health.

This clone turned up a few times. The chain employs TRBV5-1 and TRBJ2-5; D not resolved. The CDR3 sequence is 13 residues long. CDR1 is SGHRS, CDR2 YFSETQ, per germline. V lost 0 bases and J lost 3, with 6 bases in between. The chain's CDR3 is CASSLALEETQYF. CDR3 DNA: TGCGCCAGCAGCTTGGCTCTGGAAGAGACCCAGTACTTC. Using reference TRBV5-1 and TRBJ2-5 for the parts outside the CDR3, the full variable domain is KAGVTQTPRYLIKTRGQQVTLSCSPISGHRSVSWYQQTPGQGLQFLFEYFSETQRNKGNFPGRFSGRQFSNSRSEMNVSTLELGDSALYLCASSLALEETQYFGPGTRLLVL.

For the CDR3, the DNA is TGTGCCATCAGATTTGGCGGGGGGGCATCAGATACGCAGTATTTT. It translates to CAIRFGGGASDTQYF. This sequence joins TRBV10-3 and TRBJ2-3; 9 nucleotides match TRBD2. Germline V gene lookup returns CDR1 ENHRY and CDR2 SYGVKD. CDR3 length equals 15 residues. After removal of 6 bases from V and 4 bases from J, the junction contained 8 bases not matched to a gene.

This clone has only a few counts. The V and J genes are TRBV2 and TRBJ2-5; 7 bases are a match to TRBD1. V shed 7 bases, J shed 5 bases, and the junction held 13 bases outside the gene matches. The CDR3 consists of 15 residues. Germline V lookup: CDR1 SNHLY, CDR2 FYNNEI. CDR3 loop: CASIRDRARGETQYF. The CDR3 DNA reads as TGTGCCAGCATAAGAGACAGGGCCCGCGGCGAGACCCAGTACTTC. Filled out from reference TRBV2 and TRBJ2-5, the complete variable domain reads EPEVTQTPSHQVTQMGQEVILRCVPISNHLYFYWYRQILGQKVEFLVSFYNNEISEKSEIFDDQFSVERPDGSNFTLKIRSTKLEDSAMYFCASIRDRARGETQYFGPGTRLLVL.